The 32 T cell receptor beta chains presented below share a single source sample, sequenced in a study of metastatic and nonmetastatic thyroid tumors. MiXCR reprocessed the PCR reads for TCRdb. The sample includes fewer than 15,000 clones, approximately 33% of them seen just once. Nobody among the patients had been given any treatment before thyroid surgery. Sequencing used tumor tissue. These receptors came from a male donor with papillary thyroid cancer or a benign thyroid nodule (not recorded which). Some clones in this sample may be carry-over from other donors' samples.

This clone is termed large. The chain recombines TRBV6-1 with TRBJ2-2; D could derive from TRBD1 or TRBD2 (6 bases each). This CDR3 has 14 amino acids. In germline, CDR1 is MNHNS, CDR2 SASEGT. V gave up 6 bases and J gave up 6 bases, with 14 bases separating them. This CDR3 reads CASRWGALSGELFF. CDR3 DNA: TGTGCCAGCAGATGGGGGGCTCTGTCCGGGGAGCTGTTTTTT.

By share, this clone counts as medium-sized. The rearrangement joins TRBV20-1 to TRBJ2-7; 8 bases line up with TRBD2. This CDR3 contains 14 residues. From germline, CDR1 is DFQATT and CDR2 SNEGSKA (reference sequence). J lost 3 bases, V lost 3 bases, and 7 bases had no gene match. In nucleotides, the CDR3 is TGCAGTGCTAGGGAATACGGGACTAGCTACGAGCAGTACTTC. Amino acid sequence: CSAREYGTSYEQYF.

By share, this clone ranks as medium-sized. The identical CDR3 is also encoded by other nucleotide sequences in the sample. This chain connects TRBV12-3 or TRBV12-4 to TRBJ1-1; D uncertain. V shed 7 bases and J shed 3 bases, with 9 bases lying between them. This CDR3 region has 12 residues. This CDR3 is CASTSRDTEAFF. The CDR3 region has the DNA TGTGCCAGCACCTCCCGAGACACTGAAGCTTTCTTT.

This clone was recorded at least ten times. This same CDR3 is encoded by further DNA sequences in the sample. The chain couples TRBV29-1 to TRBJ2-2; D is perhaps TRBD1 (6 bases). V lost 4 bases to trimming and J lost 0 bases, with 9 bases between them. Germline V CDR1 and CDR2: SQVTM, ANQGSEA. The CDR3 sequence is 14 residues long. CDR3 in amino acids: CSVAGTSNTGELFF. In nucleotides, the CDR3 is TGCAGCGTTGCTGGGACATCGAACACCGGGGAGCTGTTTTTT.

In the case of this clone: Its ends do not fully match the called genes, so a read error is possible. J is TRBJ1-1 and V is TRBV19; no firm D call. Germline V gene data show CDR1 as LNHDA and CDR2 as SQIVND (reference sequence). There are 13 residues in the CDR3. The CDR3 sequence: CASNPRENTEAFF. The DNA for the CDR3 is TGTGCCAGCAACCCCAGAGAGAACACTGAGGCTTTCTTT.

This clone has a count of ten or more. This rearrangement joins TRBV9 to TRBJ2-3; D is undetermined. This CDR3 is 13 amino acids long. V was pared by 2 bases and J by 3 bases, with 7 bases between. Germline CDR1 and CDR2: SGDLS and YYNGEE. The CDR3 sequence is CASSVVQTDTQYF. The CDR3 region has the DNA TGTGCCAGCAGCGTCGTCCAGACAGATACGCAGTATTTT.

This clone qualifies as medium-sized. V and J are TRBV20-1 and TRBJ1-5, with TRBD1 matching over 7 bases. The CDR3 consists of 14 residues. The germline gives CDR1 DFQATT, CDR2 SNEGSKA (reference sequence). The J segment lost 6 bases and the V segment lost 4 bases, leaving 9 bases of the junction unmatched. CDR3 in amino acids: CSAKGAGRSQPQHF. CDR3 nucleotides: TGCAGTGCTAAGGGGGCCGGTCGAAGTCAGCCCCAGCATTTT.

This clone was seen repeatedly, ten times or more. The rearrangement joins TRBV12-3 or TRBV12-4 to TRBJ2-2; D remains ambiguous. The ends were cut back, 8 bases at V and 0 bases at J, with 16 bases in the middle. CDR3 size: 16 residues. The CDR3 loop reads CASLVGGSSNTGELFF. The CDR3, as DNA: TGTGCCAGCCTAGTTGGCGGCTCCTCGAACACCGGGGAGCTGTTTTTT.

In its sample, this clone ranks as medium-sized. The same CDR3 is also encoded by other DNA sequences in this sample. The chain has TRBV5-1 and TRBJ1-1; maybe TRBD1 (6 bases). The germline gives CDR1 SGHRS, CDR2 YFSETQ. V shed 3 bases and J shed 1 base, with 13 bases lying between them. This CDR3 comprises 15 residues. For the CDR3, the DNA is TGCGCCAGCAGCTCCGCACAGGGAACGAACACTGAAGCTTTCTTT. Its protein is CASSSAQGTNTEAFF.

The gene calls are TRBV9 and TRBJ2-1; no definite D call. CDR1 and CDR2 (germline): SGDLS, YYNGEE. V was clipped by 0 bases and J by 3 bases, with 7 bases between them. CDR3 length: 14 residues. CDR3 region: CASSVDSHYNEQFF. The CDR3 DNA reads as TGTGCCAGCAGCGTAGACAGCCACTACAATGAGCAGTTCTTC. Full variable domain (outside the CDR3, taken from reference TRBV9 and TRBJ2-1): DSGVTQTPKHLITATGQRVTLRCSPRSGDLSVYWYQQSLDQGLQFLIQYYNGEERAKGNILERFSAQQFPDLHSELNLSSLELGDSALYFCASSVDSHYNEQFFGPGTRLTVL.

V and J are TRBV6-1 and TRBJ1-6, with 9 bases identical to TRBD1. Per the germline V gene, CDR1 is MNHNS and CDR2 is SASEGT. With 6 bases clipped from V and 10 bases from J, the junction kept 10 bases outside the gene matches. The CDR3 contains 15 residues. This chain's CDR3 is CASRLGQGGRSPLHF. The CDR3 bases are TGTGCCAGCAGGCTGGGACAGGGAGGGAGGTCACCCCTCCACTTT.

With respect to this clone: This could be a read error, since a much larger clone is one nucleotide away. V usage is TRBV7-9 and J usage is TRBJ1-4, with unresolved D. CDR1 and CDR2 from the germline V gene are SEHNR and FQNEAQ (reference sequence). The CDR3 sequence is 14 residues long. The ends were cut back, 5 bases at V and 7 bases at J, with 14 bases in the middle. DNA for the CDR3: TGTGCCAGCAGCCTGGGAGGCGGTATTGAAAAACTGTTTTTT. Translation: CASSLGGGIEKLFF. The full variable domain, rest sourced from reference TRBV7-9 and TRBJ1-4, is DTGVSQNPRHKITKRGQNVTFRCDPISEHNRLYWYRQTLGQGPEFLTYFQNEAQLEKSRLLSDRFSAERPKGSFSTLEIQRTEQGDSAMYLCASSLGGGIEKLFFGSGTQLSVL.

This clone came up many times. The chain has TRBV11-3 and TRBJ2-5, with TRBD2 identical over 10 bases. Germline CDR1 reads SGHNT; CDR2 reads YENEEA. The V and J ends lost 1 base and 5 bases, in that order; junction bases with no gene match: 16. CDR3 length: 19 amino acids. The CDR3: CASSLGFSGGFRWRETQYF. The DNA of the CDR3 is TGTGCCAGCAGCTTAGGGTTTAGCGGGGGGTTTCGTTGGAGGGAGACCCAGTACTTC.

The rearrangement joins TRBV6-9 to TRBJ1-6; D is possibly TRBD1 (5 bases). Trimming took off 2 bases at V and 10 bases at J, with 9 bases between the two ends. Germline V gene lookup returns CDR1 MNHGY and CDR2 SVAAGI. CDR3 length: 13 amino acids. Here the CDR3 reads CASSYQGGSPLHF. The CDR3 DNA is TGTGCCAGCAGTTATCAGGGTGGCTCACCCCTCCACTTT.

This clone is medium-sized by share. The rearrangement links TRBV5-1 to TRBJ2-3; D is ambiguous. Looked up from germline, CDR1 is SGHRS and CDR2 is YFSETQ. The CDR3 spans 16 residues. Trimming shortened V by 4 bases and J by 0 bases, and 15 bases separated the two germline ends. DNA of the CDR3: TGCGCCAGCAGCATCGAACTGGGGTCTAGCACAGATACGCAGTATTTT. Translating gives CASSIELGSSTDTQYF.

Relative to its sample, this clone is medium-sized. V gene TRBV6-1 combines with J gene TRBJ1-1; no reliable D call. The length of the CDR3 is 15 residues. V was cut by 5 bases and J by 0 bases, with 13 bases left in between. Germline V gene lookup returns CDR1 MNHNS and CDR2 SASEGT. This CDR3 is CASSPIDKLNTEAFF. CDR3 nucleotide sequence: TGTGCCAGCAGTCCCATCGACAAACTGAACACTGAAGCTTTCTTT.

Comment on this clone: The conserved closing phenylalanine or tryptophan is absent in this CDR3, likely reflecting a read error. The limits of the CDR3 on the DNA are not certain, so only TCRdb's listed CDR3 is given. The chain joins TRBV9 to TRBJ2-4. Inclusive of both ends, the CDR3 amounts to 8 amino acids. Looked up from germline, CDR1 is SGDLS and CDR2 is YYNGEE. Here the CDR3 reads CASSEAGV.

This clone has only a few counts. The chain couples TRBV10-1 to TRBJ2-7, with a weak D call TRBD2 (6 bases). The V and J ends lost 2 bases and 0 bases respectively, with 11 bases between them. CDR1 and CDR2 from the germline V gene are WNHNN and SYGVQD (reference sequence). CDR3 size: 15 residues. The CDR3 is CASSEGTARSYEQYF. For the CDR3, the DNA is TGCGCCAGCAGTGAGGGGACTGCTCGCTCCTACGAGCAGTACTTC.

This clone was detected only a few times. In DNA, the CDR3 is TGTGCCAGCAGTCGACTGGCGTGTCAGCCCCAGCATTTT. Translating it yields CASSRLACQPQHF. The chain combines TRBV27 with TRBJ1-5; no clear D gene. This CDR3 has 13 amino acids. The germline CDR1 and CDR2 sequences are MNHEY and SMNVEV (reference sequence). Trimming removed 5 bases at V and 6 bases at J, with 11 bases between.

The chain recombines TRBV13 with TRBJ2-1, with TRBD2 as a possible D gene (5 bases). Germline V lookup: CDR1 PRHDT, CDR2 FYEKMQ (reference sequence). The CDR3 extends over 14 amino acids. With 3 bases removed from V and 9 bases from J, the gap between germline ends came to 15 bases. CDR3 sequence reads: CASSFGSKGLEQFF. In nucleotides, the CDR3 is TGTGCCAGCAGCTTCGGGTCCAAAGGACTTGAGCAGTTCTTC.

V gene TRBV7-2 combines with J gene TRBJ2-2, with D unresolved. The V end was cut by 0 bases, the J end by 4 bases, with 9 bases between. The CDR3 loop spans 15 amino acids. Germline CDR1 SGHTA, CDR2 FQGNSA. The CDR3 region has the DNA TGTGCCAGCAGCTTAGCCCAGATAGGCACCGGGGAGCTGTTTTTT. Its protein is CASSLAQIGTGELFF.

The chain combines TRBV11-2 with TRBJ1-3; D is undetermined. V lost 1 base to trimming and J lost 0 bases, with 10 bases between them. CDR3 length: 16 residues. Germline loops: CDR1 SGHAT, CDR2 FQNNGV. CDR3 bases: TGTGCCAGCAGCTTAGTTGTCGGAGACTCTGGAAACACCATATATTTT. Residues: CASSLVVGDSGNTIYF.

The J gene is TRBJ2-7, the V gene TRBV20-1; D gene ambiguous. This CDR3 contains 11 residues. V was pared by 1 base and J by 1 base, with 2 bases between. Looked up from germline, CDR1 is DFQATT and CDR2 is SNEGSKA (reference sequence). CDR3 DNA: TGCAGTGCTAGAGGATCCTACGAGCAGTACTTC. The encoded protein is CSARGSYEQYF.

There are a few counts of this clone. The CDR3 DNA is TGTGCCAGCAGGCAGGAAACCTACACAGATACGCAGTATTTT. Encoded protein: CASRQETYTDTQYF. V is TRBV6-2 or TRBV6-3 and J is TRBJ2-3; D gene uncertain. The V end was cut by 6 bases, the J end by 2 bases, with 12 bases between. CDR3 length: 14 residues. Germline CDR1 MNHEY, CDR2 SVGEGT.

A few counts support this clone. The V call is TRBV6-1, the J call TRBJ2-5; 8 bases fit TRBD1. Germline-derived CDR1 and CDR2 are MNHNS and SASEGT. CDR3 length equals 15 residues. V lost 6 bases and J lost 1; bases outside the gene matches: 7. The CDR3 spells CASRASGTGQETQYF. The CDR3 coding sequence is TGTGCCAGCAGGGCCTCCGGGACAGGCCAAGAGACCCAGTACTTC.

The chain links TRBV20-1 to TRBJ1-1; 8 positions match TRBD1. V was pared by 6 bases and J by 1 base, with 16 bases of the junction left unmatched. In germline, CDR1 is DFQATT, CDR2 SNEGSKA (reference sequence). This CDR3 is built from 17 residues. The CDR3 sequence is CSARTGATGTGNTEAFF. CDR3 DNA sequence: TGCAGTGCGAGGACGGGGGCGACCGGGACAGGGAACACTGAAGCTTTCTTT.

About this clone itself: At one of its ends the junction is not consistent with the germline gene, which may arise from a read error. The CDR3, as DNA: TGTGACAGCAAGGTTGACAGACGGAACACTGATGCTTTCTTT. It encodes CDSKVDRRNTDAFF. The gene calls are TRBV7-8 and TRBJ1-1; D perhaps matches TRBD1 (5 bases). The CDR3 length is 14 residues. The V gene's germline CDR1 is SGHVS and CDR2 FQNEAQ.

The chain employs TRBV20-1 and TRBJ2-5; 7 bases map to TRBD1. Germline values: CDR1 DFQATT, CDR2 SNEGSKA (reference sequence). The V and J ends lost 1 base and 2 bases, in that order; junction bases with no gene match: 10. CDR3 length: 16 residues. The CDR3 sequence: CSARGGPGGIQETQYF. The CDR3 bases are TGCAGTGCTAGAGGGGGCCCAGGGGGAATACAAGAGACCCAGTACTTC.

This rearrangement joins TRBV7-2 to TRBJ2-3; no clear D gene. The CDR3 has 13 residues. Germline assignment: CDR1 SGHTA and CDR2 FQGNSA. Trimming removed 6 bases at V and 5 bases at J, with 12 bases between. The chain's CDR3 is CASSPSRKDTQYF. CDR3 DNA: TGTGCCAGCAGTCCGTCAAGGAAAGATACGCAGTATTTT.

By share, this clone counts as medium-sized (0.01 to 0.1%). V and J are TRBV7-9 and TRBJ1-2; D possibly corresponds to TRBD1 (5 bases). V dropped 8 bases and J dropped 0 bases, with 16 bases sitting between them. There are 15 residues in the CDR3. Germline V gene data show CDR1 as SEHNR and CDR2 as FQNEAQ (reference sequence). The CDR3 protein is CASAGYGATNYGYTF. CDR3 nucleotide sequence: TGTGCCAGCGCTGGTTATGGGGCAACTAACTATGGCTACACCTTC.

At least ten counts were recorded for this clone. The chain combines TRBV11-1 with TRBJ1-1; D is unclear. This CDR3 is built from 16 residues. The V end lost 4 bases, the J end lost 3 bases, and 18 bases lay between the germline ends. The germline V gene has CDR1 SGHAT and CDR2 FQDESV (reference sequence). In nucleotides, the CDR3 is TGTGCCAGCAGCTCCAACCCGGCGGGATCAGACACTGAAGCTTTCTTT. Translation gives CASSSNPAGSDTEAFF. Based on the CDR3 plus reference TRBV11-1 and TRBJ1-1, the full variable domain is EAEVAQSPRYKITEKSQAVAFWCDPISGHATLYWYRQILGQGPELLVQFQDESVVDDSQLPKDRFSAERLKGVDSTLKIQPAELGDSAMYLCASSSNPAGSDTEAFFGQGTRLTVV.

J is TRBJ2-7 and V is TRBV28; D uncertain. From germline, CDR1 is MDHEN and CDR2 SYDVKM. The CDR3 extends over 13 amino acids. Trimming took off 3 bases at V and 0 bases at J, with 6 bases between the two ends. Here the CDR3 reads CASSLRTSYEQYF. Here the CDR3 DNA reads TGTGCCAGCAGTTTGAGGACCTCCTACGAGCAGTACTTC.